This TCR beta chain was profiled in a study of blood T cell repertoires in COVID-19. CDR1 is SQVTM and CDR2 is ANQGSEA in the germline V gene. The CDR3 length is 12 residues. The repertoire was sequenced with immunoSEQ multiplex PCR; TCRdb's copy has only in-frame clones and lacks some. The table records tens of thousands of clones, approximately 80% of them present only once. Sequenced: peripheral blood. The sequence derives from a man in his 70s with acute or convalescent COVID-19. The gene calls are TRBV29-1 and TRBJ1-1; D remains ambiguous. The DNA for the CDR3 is TGCAGTACTCGCGTACGTCGGACTGAAGCTTTCTTT. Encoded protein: CSTRVRRTEAFF.